These 7 T cell receptor beta chains were all obtained from the same sample, sequenced in a study of blood T cell repertoires in COVID-19. Generated by immunoSEQ multiplex PCR, the TCRdb table keeps only in-frame clones and is missing some. Of 270,000 or so clones in the sample, 85% to 95% were seen once. The sequencing input was PBMCs or T cells enriched from blood (not recorded which). Source of these receptors: a man aged 35 to 55 who had been exposed to COVID-19.

V is TRBV23-1 and J is TRBJ2-2; 11 nucleotides agree with TRBD2. TRBV23-1 is flagged as an ORF with uncertain function. V lost 6 bases to trimming and J lost 6 bases; unmatched junction nucleotides: 15. This CDR3 spans 18 amino acids. In DNA, the CDR3 is TGCGCCAGCAGCCAAACCACTAGCGGGAGTTTCCGGGCCGGGGAGCTGTTTTTT. Protein product: CASSQTTSGSFRAGELFF.

The chain joins TRBV5-1 to TRBJ2-2, with D possibly being TRBD1 (5 bases). V lost 1 base to trimming and J lost 5 bases, with 15 bases between them. The CDR3 is 16 amino acids. Germline V gene lookup returns CDR1 SGHRS and CDR2 YFSETQ. In nucleotides, the CDR3 is TGCGCCAGCAGCTTGTTGTCAGGGATGAGTACCGGGGAGCTGTTTTTT. It translates to CASSLLSGMSTGELFF.

The V and J genes are TRBV28 and TRBJ2-7; 12 nucleotides match TRBD2. Germline lookup yields CDR1 MDHEN and CDR2 SYDVKM. The CDR3 runs to 15 residues. With V trimmed by 5 bases and J by 6 bases, 8 bases remained unmatched. For the CDR3, the DNA is TGTGCCAGCAGTCCCCGACTAGCGGGAGAGAGCGAGCAGTACTTC. Its protein product is CASSPRLAGESEQYF.

The J gene is TRBJ2-1, the V gene TRBV7-9, with 8 positions matching TRBD1. The germline gives CDR1 SEHNR, CDR2 FQNEAQ (reference sequence). The CDR3 is made up of 14 amino acids. Trimming at V came to 4 bases and at J to 8 bases, leaving 7 bases not matched to a gene. The CDR3 protein is CASSYRQGFHEQFF. In DNA form, the CDR3 reads TGTGCCAGCAGCTACCGACAGGGGTTCCATGAGCAGTTCTTC.

The rearrangement joins TRBV18 to TRBJ1-1; TRBD1 might be the D (5 bases). The V gene's germline CDR1 is KGHSH and CDR2 LQKENI. This CDR3 is built from 14 residues. Trimming pared 3 bases from V and 10 bases from J, leaving 18 bases between. CDR3 bases: TGTGCCAGCTCACCGACCGGCCAGGGATCATCAGCTTTCTTT. As protein: CASSPTGQGSSAFF. Complete variable domain (other parts from reference TRBV18 and TRBJ1-1): NAGVMQNPRHLVRRRGQEARLRCSPMKGHSHVYWYRQLPEEGLKFMVYLQKENIIDESGMPKERFSAEFPKEGPSILRIQQVVRGDSAAYFCASSPTGQGSSAFFGQGTRLTVV.

The rearrangement links TRBV5-1 to TRBJ2-7; 7 nucleotides align to TRBD2. CDR1 is SGHRS, CDR2 YFSETQ, per germline. The length of the CDR3 is 20 residues. Trimming removed 1 base from V and 6 bases from J; junction bases left unmatched: 25. This chain's CDR3 is CASSLNPFSLSGREPIEQYF. The CDR3 nucleotides are TGCGCCAGCAGCTTGAATCCTTTTTCCCTAAGCGGGCGGGAGCCGATCGAGCAGTACTTC. Full variable domain (remainder filled in from reference TRBV5-1 and TRBJ2-7): KAGVTQTPRYLIKTRGQQVTLSCSPISGHRSVSWYQQTPGQGLQFLFEYFSETQRNKGNFPGRFSGRQFSNSRSEMNVSTLELGDSALYLCASSLNPFSLSGREPIEQYFGPGTRLTVT.

The genes are TRBV7-9 and TRBJ1-6; 7 positions agree with TRBD1. This CDR3 is 14 amino acids long. The trim removed 5 bases at V and 8 bases at J, leaving 6 bases unmatched. Looked up from germline, CDR1 is SEHNR and CDR2 is FQNEAQ (reference sequence). In DNA, the CDR3 is TGTGCCAGCAGCGCCGGGACAGCGGATTCACCCCTCCACTTT. It yields the protein CASSAGTADSPLHF.